This T cell receptor (beta chain) was identified during a study of Graves' ophthalmopathy and Graves' hyperthyroidism. Each donor who had ophthalmopathy showed moderate-to-severe activity, a CAS of ≥3, a NOSPECS of ≥4, and a duration under 3 months. Excluded were patients with other autoimmune diseases, uncontrolled infections, pregnancy or lactation. Findings of the study overall: Blood also carried most expanded thyroid clonotypes exceeding 0.001 frequency.

V was cut by 1 base and J by 2 bases, with 9 bases left in between. Germline loops: CDR1 SEHNR, CDR2 FQNEAQ (reference sequence). The CDR3 is made up of 15 amino acids. Turning to this clonotype: Its antigen is not identified.

RNA transcripts were the source from which TCR beta CDR3 regions were amplified. First-round RT-PCR with HTBI primers preceded a second-round multiplex PCR. TCRdb fed the multiplex PCR reads into MiXCR, producing one record per CDR3 protein. The sample carries some 240,000 distinct CDR3 sequences, about 47% recorded once. The chain employs TRBV7-9 and TRBJ1-3; D may be TRBD1 (6 bases). This TCR was recovered from an adult man with Graves' ophthalmopathy. Material for sequencing was peripheral blood. The chain's CDR3 is CASSLVTGPGNTIYF. For the CDR3, the DNA is TGTGCCAGCAGCTTAGTCACAGGGCCTGGAAACACCATATATTTT.